This TCR beta chain derives from a study of blood T cell repertoires in COVID-19. Germline V gene lookup returns CDR1 LNHNV and CDR2 YYDKDF (reference sequence). This CDR3 has 14 amino acids. Germline trimming cut 6 bases from V and 4 bases from J; bases unmatched to any gene: 5. Source study methods: Reference gene primers were amplified, and this amplification served to estimate nucleated cell counts. TCRdb's copy holds only in-frame clones and misses some; the assay was immunoSEQ multiplex PCR. The V and J calls and clone size were taken over from that table, and D and trimming were inferred from the DNA. The sample lists a few hundred thousand clones, approximately 86% occurring once.

This receptor was identified in a human donor in a cohort sampled during active COVID-19. Sequenced: peripheral blood. J is TRBJ2-3 and V is TRBV15; TRBD2 matches at 9 bases. CDR3: CATRGGLAADTQYF. As DNA, the CDR3 is TGTGCCACCAGAGGGGGACTAGCCGCAGATACGCAGTATTTT.